This passage covers 25 T cell receptor beta chains from one sample sequenced in a study of T cells in Graves' hyperthyroidism and ophthalmopathy. Amplification yielded TCR beta CDR3 regions, with RNA transcripts as the source. Carried out on the TCR CDR3, a first-round RT-PCR used the HTBI primer set. MiXCR was run by TCRdb on the multiplex PCR reads, yielding one entry per CDR3 protein. The sample holds a few hundred thousand distinct CDR3 sequences, around 15% seen once. What was sequenced was blood. Source of these receptors: a woman in her thirties or forties with Graves' ophthalmopathy.

The chain links TRBV6-1 to TRBJ2-4; 9 bases agree with TRBD2. The junction had 7 bases not matched to a gene; V was cut back by 8 bases and J by 8 bases. The CDR3 is 13 residues long. From germline, CDR1 is MNHNS and CDR2 SASEGT. In DNA, the CDR3 is TGTGCCAGCCGGGCGGGAGGGGGACACATTCAGTACTTC. It specifies CASRAGGGHIQYF.

The gene calls are TRBV7-9 and TRBJ2-2; 8 positions match TRBD2. CDR1 is SEHNR, CDR2 FQNEAQ, per germline (reference sequence). The length of the CDR3 is 16 residues. Trimming removed 5 bases from V and 5 bases from J; junction bases left unmatched: 10. The CDR3 is CASSPRGRGGTGELFF. The CDR3 DNA is TGTGCCAGCAGCCCCCGCGGACGGGGGGGAACCGGGGAGCTGTTTTTT.

This clonotype occurred many times. This sequence joins TRBV20-1 and TRBJ2-3, with no clear D. Trimming left V 6 bases short and J 5 bases short, with 12 bases between. There are 12 residues in the CDR3. Germline V gene sequence: CDR1 DFQATT, CDR2 SNEGSKA (reference sequence). This CDR3 reads CSAPIPGDTQYF. The CDR3 DNA is TGCAGTGCCCCCATCCCTGGAGATACGCAGTATTTT.

This clonotype was detected only a few times. CDR3 amino acids: CASSSGATAYKGANVLTF. In DNA form, the CDR3 reads TGTGCCAGCAGTTCTGGTGCGACAGCATATAAGGGGGCCAACGTCCTGACTTTC. The chain joins TRBV12-3 or TRBV12-4 to TRBJ2-6; maybe TRBD1 (5 bases). Trimming left V 4 bases short and J 4 bases short, with 20 bases between. This CDR3 is built from 18 residues.

In this sample, this clonotype turned up many times. This chain joins TRBV20-1 and TRBJ2-7; a possible D gene is TRBD2 (5 bases). The CDR3 has 13 residues. Germline values: CDR1 DFQATT, CDR2 SNEGSKA (reference sequence). V lost 6 bases to trimming and J lost 2 bases, with 14 bases between them. Here the CDR3 reads CSAKQRPPYEQYF. The CDR3, as DNA: TGCAGTGCCAAACAGCGGCCGCCCTACGAGCAGTACTTC.

The chain uses TRBV29-1 and TRBJ1-1, with no clear D. V shed 4 bases and J shed 0 bases, with 12 bases lying between them. The CDR3 sequence is 14 residues long. CDR1 is SQVTM, CDR2 ANQGSEA, per germline. The CDR3 sequence is CSVVKGGMNTEAFF. DNA for the CDR3: TGCAGCGTTGTTAAGGGAGGGATGAACACTGAAGCTTTCTTT.

This clonotype has a count of ten or more. The genes are TRBV28 and TRBJ1-3; D unresolved. In germline, CDR1 is MDHEN, CDR2 SYDVKM. Trimming shortened V by 8 bases and J by 8 bases, and 16 bases separated the two germline ends. This CDR3 has 13 residues. The CDR3 DNA reads TGTGCCAGCCGGCCCGCAGTCGTCGACACCATATATTTT. Translated, it gives CASRPAVVDTIYF.

This clonotype was counted many times. This chain connects TRBV6-1 to TRBJ2-1; the match to TRBD2 covers 9 bases. V shed 7 bases and J 9 bases; nucleotides not matched to a gene: 13. The CDR3 is 15 amino acids. The germline V gene has CDR1 MNHNS and CDR2 SASEGT. This CDR3 reads CASTEAGLAGSEQFF. CDR3 in DNA: TGTGCCAGCACCGAGGCGGGGCTAGCGGGATCTGAGCAGTTCTTC.

This clonotype was observed many times. The gene calls are TRBV6-2 or TRBV6-3 and TRBJ1-1; tentative D call: TRBD1 (5 bases). The CDR3 totals 15 residues. Germline V gene lookup returns CDR1 MNHEY and CDR2 SVGEGT. The germline V and J ends were trimmed by 1 base and 4 bases, with 13 bases remaining between them. In DNA form, the CDR3 reads TGTGCCAGCAGTTACTATGGGACCTTGGGCACTGAAGCTTTCTTT. Amino acid sequence: CASSYYGTLGTEAFF.

Ten or more counts support this clonotype. The chain couples TRBV6-7 to TRBJ1-5, with a weak D call TRBD1 (5 bases). TRBV6-7 has ORF status, its function being uncertain. The CDR3 sequence is 15 residues long. Trimming took off 4 bases at V and 5 bases at J, with 15 bases between the two ends. Here the CDR3 reads CASSSRPGGDQPQHF. DNA of the CDR3: TGTGCCAGCAGTTCCAGACCCGGGGGAGATCAGCCCCAGCATTTT.

This clonotype was seen many times. The chain recombines TRBV30 with TRBJ1-1; D not certain. The germline V gene encodes CDR1 GTSNPN and CDR2 SVGIG (reference sequence). CDR3 length: 14 residues. V lost 2 bases, J lost 0 bases, and 10 bases lay in between. The DNA for the CDR3 is TGTGCCTGGAGTTCAACCGGAATGAACACTGAAGCTTTCTTT. Translated: CAWSSTGMNTEAFF.

The table lists this clonotype with many counts. The V call is TRBV12-3 or TRBV12-4, the J call TRBJ1-5; tentatively, D is TRBD1 (6 bases). This CDR3 has 12 residues. With 5 bases removed from V and 15 bases from J, the gap between germline ends came to 17 bases. CDR3 region: CASSEQTGSRHF. The CDR3 coding sequence is TGTGCCAGCAGTGAACAAACAGGGTCGAGGCATTTT.

At least ten counts were recorded for this clonotype. The chain uses TRBV20-1 and TRBJ2-7; D is uncertain. V shed 6 bases and J shed 4 bases, with 19 bases lying between them. From germline, CDR1 is DFQATT and CDR2 SNEGSKA (reference sequence). The CDR3 spans 14 residues. The CDR3 sequence is CSAQTPRFGYEQYF. CDR3 coding DNA: TGCAGTGCCCAGACACCTAGGTTTGGGTACGAGCAGTACTTC.

This clonotype was seen ten or more times. This chain uses TRBV20-1 with TRBJ1-5; 7 positions match TRBD1. CDR3 length equals 16 residues. In germline, CDR1 is DFQATT, CDR2 SNEGSKA (reference sequence). V lost 0 bases to trimming and J lost 5 bases; unmatched junction nucleotides: 10. The CDR3 region has the DNA TGCAGTGCTAGAGATCGGGGTACAGGGGCGGATCAGCCCCAGCATTTT. Amino acid sequence: CSARDRGTGADQPQHF.

This clonotype was observed at least ten times. The chain combines TRBV6-1 with TRBJ1-2; 11 positions agree with TRBD1. The CDR3 is made up of 13 amino acids. From germline, CDR1 is MNHNS and CDR2 SASEGT. V shed 6 bases, J shed 5 bases, and the junction held 2 bases outside the gene matches. CDR3 sequence (DNA): TGTGCCAGCAGAGGACAGGGGGCTTATGGCTACACCTTC. This gives the protein CASRGQGAYGYTF.

The sample holds many counts of this clonotype. The rearrangement joins TRBV6-5 to TRBJ2-5; 12 bases are a match to TRBD1. This CDR3 spans 18 amino acids. Germline V CDR1 and CDR2: MNHEY, SVGAGI. The V gene end was trimmed by 0 bases and the J gene end by 7 bases; junction bases not matched to a gene: 12. Here the CDR3 reads CASSYSEPGQGARGTQYF. The DNA for the CDR3 is TGTGCCAGCAGTTACTCGGAGCCGGGACAGGGGGCGCGGGGGACCCAGTACTTC.

This clonotype came up a few times. V gene TRBV5-6 combines with J gene TRBJ2-2; 13 bases are a match to TRBD2. Germline V gene lookup returns CDR1 SGHDT and CDR2 YYEEEE. V shed 3 bases, J shed 6 bases, and the junction held 8 bases outside the gene matches. This CDR3 is built from 17 residues. CDR3 sequence: CASSSPGLAGVAGELFF. For the CDR3, the DNA is TGTGCCAGCAGCTCTCCTGGACTAGCGGGGGTGGCCGGGGAGCTGTTTTTT.

A word on this clonotype: This could be a read error, since a much larger clone is one nucleotide away. The chain carries TRBV10-3 and TRBJ1-1, with D perhaps matching TRBD1 (5 bases). Germline V lookup: CDR1 ENHRY, CDR2 SYGVKD. Trimming pared 9 bases from V and 4 bases from J, leaving 18 bases between. The CDR3 runs to 14 residues. CDR3 coding DNA: TGTGCCATACGTGGGGGGACGGGGAGCACTGAAGCTTTCTTT. Translating gives CAIRGGTGSTEAFF.

The V call is TRBV4-1, the J call TRBJ2-5, with TRBD1 identical over 7 bases. Germline V gene lookup returns CDR1 MGHRA and CDR2 YSYEKL. V gave up 0 bases and J gave up 11 bases; unmatched junction bases: 6. The CDR3 loop spans 13 amino acids. For the CDR3, the DNA is TGCGCCAGCAGCCAAGAGTGGGCAGGGGGACAGTACTTC. Its translation: CASSQEWAGGQYF.

The chain uses TRBV5-1 and TRBJ2-7; D may be TRBD1 (5 bases). The germline V gene has CDR1 SGHRS and CDR2 YFSETQ. The CDR3 sequence is 14 residues long. V lost 4 bases and J 6 bases, leaving 17 bases between the germline ends. CDR3 in amino acids: CASSPNEHRPEQYF. Here the CDR3 DNA reads TGCGCCAGCAGCCCTAATGAGCACAGGCCCGAGCAGTACTTC.

This clonotype has a handful of counts. This chain links TRBV3-1 with TRBJ2-2; TRBD2 might be the D (6 bases). This CDR3 has 15 amino acids. The V gene lost 7 bases and the J gene lost 4 bases, with 16 bases spanning the gap. Germline CDR1 and CDR2: LGHDT and YNNKEL (reference sequence). CDR3 sequence reads: CASTLFGGGTGELFF. The DNA for the CDR3 is TGTGCCAGCACCCTCTTCGGGGGAGGCACCGGGGAGCTGTTTTTT.

This clonotype was counted at least ten times. V usage is TRBV12-5 and J usage is TRBJ2-7, with 10 bases lining up with TRBD2. The CDR3 has 16 amino acids. The junction had 11 bases not matched to a gene; V was cut back by 0 bases and J by 9 bases. Germline lookup yields CDR1 LGHNT and CDR2 FRNRAP. The CDR3 bases are TGTGCTAGTGGTTTGGTAGAGAGCGGGAGGGCCGCCCGGCAGTACTTC. This encodes CASGLVESGRAARQYF. Together with reference TRBV12-5 and TRBJ2-7, the CDR3 gives the full variable domain: DARVTQTPRHKVTEMGQEVTMRCQPILGHNTVFWYRQTMMQGLELLAYFRNRAPLDDSGMPKDRFSAEMPDATLATLKIQPSEPRDSAVYFCASGLVESGRAARQYFGPGTRLTVT.

This clonotype was seen repeatedly, ten times or more. V is TRBV7-9 and J is TRBJ2-7, with D unresolved. Germline V lookup: CDR1 SEHNR, CDR2 FQNEAQ (reference sequence). The CDR3 is made up of 12 amino acids. V was cut by 5 bases and J by 0 bases, with 5 bases left in between. The CDR3 sequence is CASSGVSYEQYF. CDR3 bases: TGTGCCAGCAGCGGGGTCTCCTACGAGCAGTACTTC. The full variable domain, with the rest looked up from reference TRBV7-9 and TRBJ2-7, is DTGVSQNPRHKITKRGQNVTFRCDPISEHNRLYWYRQTLGQGPEFLTYFQNEAQLEKSRLLSDRFSAERPKGSFSTLEIQRTEQGDSAMYLCASSGVSYEQYFGPGTRLTVT.

This clonotype was seen only a few times. The chain combines TRBV30 with TRBJ2-2, with D perhaps matching TRBD1 or TRBD2 (6 bases each). V was pared by 1 base and J by 5 bases, with 14 bases between. Per the germline V gene, CDR1 is GTSNPN and CDR2 is SVGIG (reference sequence). The CDR3 contains 15 residues. The CDR3 sequence: CAWSDGGQGTGELFF. The CDR3 nucleotides are TGTGCCTGGAGTGACGGGGGCCAAGGGACCGGGGAGCTGTTTTTT.

This clonotype was counted ten times or more. The chain is built from TRBV19 and TRBJ1-2, with TRBD1 as a possible D gene (6 bases). Germline-derived CDR1 and CDR2 are LNHDA and SQIVND (reference sequence). V was trimmed by 3 bases and J by 8 bases, leaving 7 bases between them. This CDR3 has 11 amino acids. The chain's CDR3 is CASSIGGGYTF. CDR3 DNA sequence: TGTGCCAGTAGTATTGGGGGCGGCTACACCTTC. Based on the CDR3 plus reference TRBV19 and TRBJ1-2, the full variable domain is DGGITQSPKYLFRKEGQNVTLSCEQNLNHDAMYWYRQDPGQGLRLIYYSQIVNDFQKGDIAEGYSVSREKKESFPLTVTSAQKNPTAFYLCASSIGGGYTFGSGTRLTVV.